This T cell receptor beta chain was profiled in a study of T cells in Graves' hyperthyroidism and ophthalmopathy. Amplified TCR beta CDR3 regions derived from RNA transcripts. An initial round of RT-PCR targeting the TCR CDR3 relied on the HTBI primer set. From the multiplex PCR reads, TCRdb called clonotypes with MiXCR, one entry per CDR3 protein. The data hold 300,000 to 450,000 distinct CDR3 sequences, with approximately 15% observed a single time. CDR1 is SQVTM and CDR2 is ANQGSEA in the germline V gene. The CDR3 has 16 amino acids. Trimming took 3 bases from V and 4 from J; bases not matched to a gene: 12.

The receptor's source is a woman aged 60-75 years with Graves' hyperthyroidism. The J gene is TRBJ2-1, the V gene TRBV29-1; 7 bases are shared with TRBD2. The sequencing sample was made of blood. The DNA of the CDR3 is TGCAGCGTTGATGGCGGGCGGGAGCGGGTTTACAATGAGCAGTTCTTC. This translates into CSVDGGRERVYNEQFF.